These 24 T cell receptor beta chains were all obtained from the same sample, sequenced in a study of ipilimumab plus nivolumab after autologous stem cell transplantation. This table comes from immunoSEQ multiplex PCR, and its TCRdb copy is limited to in-frame clones, with some not included. The sample yields approximately 80,000 clones, 83% seen once. This specimen was PBMCs, taken in a trial of ipilimumab plus nivolumab as post-transplant consolidation. All receptors come from a male donor with diffuse large B-cell lymphoma.

This sequence joins TRBV5-4 and TRBJ1-2; D unresolved. The germline V gene has CDR1 SGHNT and CDR2 YYREEE (reference sequence). V was pared by 0 bases and J by 0 bases, with 6 bases between. CDR3 size: 14 residues. The CDR3 DNA reads as TGTGCCAGCAGCTTGGCCCGGCCTAACTATGGCTACACCTTC. This gives the protein CASSLARPNYGYTF.

V gene TRBV2 combines with J gene TRBJ2-3; D possibly uses TRBD1 or TRBD2 (5 bases each). V lost 6 bases, J lost 2 bases, and 18 bases lay in between. The CDR3 extends over 16 amino acids. The germline V gene encodes CDR1 SNHLY and CDR2 FYNNEI. The CDR3 region has the DNA TGTGCCAGCAGGCGAGGGGCTAGGGTGGACACAGATACGCAGTATTTT. Translating it yields CASRRGARVDTDTQYF.

This clone is a singleton in its sample. The chain couples TRBV19 to TRBJ1-5, with D maybe TRBD1 (5 bases). V lost 5 bases and J lost 4, with 12 bases in between. This CDR3 comprises 14 residues. The germline V gene encodes CDR1 LNHDA and CDR2 SQIVND (reference sequence). In nucleotides, the CDR3 is TGTGCCAGTAGTTTGGGGGGTTCTAATCAGCCCCAGCATTTT. Residues: CASSLGGSNQPQHF.

The chain has TRBV6-1 and TRBJ2-7, with 7 bases matching TRBD1. Germline CDR1 is MNHNS and CDR2 is SASEGT. The CDR3 has 13 residues. V was clipped by 8 bases and J by 5 bases; unmatched bases: 9. The CDR3 sequence: CASRPTGVNEQYF. CDR3 nucleotides: TGTGCCAGCCGCCCTACAGGGGTGAACGAGCAGTACTTC.

V usage is TRBV6-1 and J usage is TRBJ2-7; possibly TRBD1 for D (6 bases). CDR1 is MNHNS and CDR2 is SASEGT in the germline V gene. Trimming left V 10 bases short and J 3 bases short, with 19 bases between. This CDR3 spans 14 amino acids. The CDR3 nucleotides read TGTGCCACTTCCAACGAGGGCAGGGGCTACGAGCAGTACTTC. It specifies CATSNEGRGYEQYF.

By proportion, this clone is medium-sized. The chain links TRBV19 to TRBJ1-5; 7 bases align to TRBD1. CDR1 and CDR2 (germline): LNHDA, SQIVND (reference sequence). The CDR3 totals 15 residues. Unmatched junction bases numbered 10, after V lost 7 bases and J lost 4 bases. The CDR3 DNA reads as TGTGCCAGTAATTTCCGACAGGGAGGTAATCAGCCCCAGCATTTT. Amino acids: CASNFRQGGNQPQHF.

The rearrangement links TRBV7-9 to TRBJ2-1; TRBD1 aligns across 7 bases. Germline V gene data show CDR1 as SEHNR and CDR2 as FQNEAQ (reference sequence). CDR3 length equals 14 residues. Trimming removed 5 bases from V and 3 bases from J; junction bases left unmatched: 4. CDR3 residues: CASSRQGYYNEQFF. DNA of the CDR3: TGTGCCAGCAGCCGACAGGGATACTACAATGAGCAGTTCTTC.

As DNA, the CDR3 is TGTGCCTGGAGTCCCTCCGGGAAGACCCAGTACTTC. Amino acid sequence: CAWSPSGKTQYF. This chain uses TRBV30 with TRBJ2-5; weak D call: TRBD2 (5 bases). V lost 2 bases to trimming and J lost 6 bases, with 10 bases between them. CDR3 length equals 12 residues. Germline values: CDR1 GTSNPN, CDR2 SVGIG (reference sequence).

Comment on this clone: The sample has other DNA sequences that encode this CDR3 too. The chain links TRBV7-8 to TRBJ1-5, with no clear D. Between the trimmed V and J ends, which lost 5 bases and 3 bases, there was a span of 8 bases. Germline V gives CDR1 SGHVS, CDR2 FQNEAQ. This CDR3 has 13 residues. CDR3: CASSLTDNQPQHF. CDR3 in DNA: TGTGCCAGCAGCCTTACAGACAATCAGCCCCAGCATTTT.

V and J are TRBV20-1 and TRBJ2-3; no firm D call. The CDR3 extends over 10 amino acids. CDR1 is DFQATT and CDR2 is SNEGSKA in the germline V gene (reference sequence). DNA of the CDR3: TGCATTGACAAGGCAGATACGCAGTATTTT. This encodes CIDKADTQYF.

The chain combines TRBV5-8 with TRBJ2-5; the match to TRBD1 covers 8 bases. The CDR3 consists of 13 residues. The V gene end was trimmed by 1 base and the J gene end by 7 bases; junction bases not matched to a gene: 3. The germline gives CDR1 SGHTS, CDR2 YDEGEE. The CDR3 region is CASSLQGAVTQYF. Written as DNA, the CDR3 is TGTGCCAGCAGCTTGCAGGGGGCGGTGACCCAGTACTTC.

V and J are TRBV7-2 and TRBJ2-2; tentatively, D is TRBD1 (5 bases). The CDR3 is made up of 15 amino acids. The V and J ends lost 0 bases and 4 bases respectively, with 9 bases between them. Germline CDR1 SGHTA, CDR2 FQGNSA. The CDR3 protein is CASSLAGVATGELFF. The DNA for the CDR3 is TGTGCCAGCAGCTTAGCAGGGGTGGCCACCGGGGAGCTGTTTTTT.

The CDR3 DNA follows: TGTGCCAGTAAACCAACAGGGACTAACTATGGCTACACCTTC. This sequence encodes CASKPTGTNYGYTF. The chain couples TRBV19 to TRBJ1-2; D is possibly TRBD1 (6 bases). The CDR3 loop spans 14 amino acids. The ends were cut back, 7 bases at V and 0 bases at J, with 12 bases in the middle. Germline CDR1 reads LNHDA; CDR2 reads SQIVND (reference sequence).

This chain connects TRBV5-8 to TRBJ2-5, with 9 nucleotides matching TRBD1. CDR1 and CDR2 (germline): SGHTS, YDEGEE. Trimming at V came to 3 bases and at J to 0 bases, leaving 3 bases not matched to a gene. The CDR3 covers 15 residues. The DNA of the CDR3 is TGTGCCAGCAGCTCGGGGACAGGGTACCAAGAGACCCAGTACTTC. Protein product: CASSSGTGYQETQYF.

This clone showed up just a few times. Other nucleotide sequences in the sample specify the same CDR3. The rearrangement joins TRBV2 to TRBJ1-3, with 7 positions matching TRBD1. V lost 6 bases and J lost 0; bases outside the gene matches: 8. CDR1 is SNHLY and CDR2 is FYNNEI in the germline V gene. The CDR3 runs to 16 residues. CDR3 coding DNA: TGTGCCAGCAGGACCGGGACAGCGAGCTCTGGAAACACCATATATTTT. Its translation: CASRTGTASSGNTIYF.

This clone appeared a single time. The CDR3 DNA sequence: TGTGCCAGCACCTCAACCGGGACAGGGAATAAAGCTTTCTTT. Translating it yields CASTSTGTGNKAFF. The rearrangement uses TRBV2 and TRBJ1-1; 9 bases agree with TRBD1. The V segment lost 7 bases and the J segment 9 bases; nucleotides outside the gene matches: 12. CDR1 is SNHLY, CDR2 FYNNEI, per germline. This CDR3 comprises 14 residues. Using reference TRBV2 and TRBJ1-1 for the parts outside the CDR3, the full variable domain is EPEVTQTPSHQVTQMGQEVILRCVPISNHLYFYWYRQILGQKVEFLVSFYNNEISEKSEIFDDQFSVERPDGSNFTLKIRSTKLEDSAMYFCASTSTGTGNKAFFGQGTRLTVV.

V is TRBV5-4 and J is TRBJ2-1, with D possibly being TRBD1 or TRBD2 (5 bases each). CDR3 length: 16 residues. Per germline, CDR1 SGHNT and CDR2 YYREEE (reference sequence). Between the trimmed V and J ends, which lost 3 bases and 2 bases, there was a span of 15 bases. The CDR3 loop reads CASSSGPPRPYNEQFF. The CDR3 region has the DNA TGTGCCAGCAGCTCGGGGCCACCACGACCCTACAATGAGCAGTTCTTC. Supplemented by reference TRBV5-4 and TRBJ2-1, the full variable domain reads ETGVTQSPTHLIKTRGQQVTLRCSSQSGHNTVSWYQQALGQGPQFIFQYYREEENGRGNFPPRFSGLQFPNYSSELNVNALELDDSALYLCASSSGPPRPYNEQFFGPGTRLTVL.

This rearrangement joins TRBV19 to TRBJ2-1; D is unclear. Germline values: CDR1 LNHDA, CDR2 SQIVND (reference sequence). V shed 2 bases and J shed 5 bases, with 7 bases lying between them. This CDR3 has 13 amino acids. The CDR3 loop reads CASSILGDNEQFF. The DNA for the CDR3 is TGTGCCAGTAGTATACTTGGGGACAATGAGCAGTTCTTC. Complete variable domain (other parts from reference TRBV19 and TRBJ2-1): DGGITQSPKYLFRKEGQNVTLSCEQNLNHDAMYWYRQDPGQGLRLIYYSQIVNDFQKGDIAEGYSVSREKKESFPLTVTSAQKNPTAFYLCASSILGDNEQFFGPGTRLTVL.

CDR3 in amino acids: CASTSARVGETQYF. The CDR3 DNA reads as TGTGCCAGTACCAGTGCTAGGGTTGGAGAGACCCAGTACTTC. The chain employs TRBV19 and TRBJ2-5; D uncertain. V was clipped by 7 bases and J by 4 bases, with 16 bases between them. This CDR3 is 14 amino acids long. The germline CDR1 and CDR2 sequences are LNHDA and SQIVND (reference sequence).

This chain uses TRBV27 with TRBJ2-5; D ambiguous. This CDR3 has 17 residues. In germline, CDR1 is MNHEY, CDR2 SMNVEV (reference sequence). V was clipped by 4 bases and J by 1 base, with 19 bases between them. The CDR3 DNA reads as TGTGCCAGCAGTTCCGGAAGATCAAGGTCGATCCAAGAGACCCAGTACTTC. Amino acid sequence: CASSSGRSRSIQETQYF.

The chain recombines TRBV19 with TRBJ2-2; the match to TRBD2 covers 7 bases. The J segment lost 0 bases and the V segment lost 3 bases, leaving 10 bases of the junction unmatched. The CDR3 extends over 18 amino acids. Germline V gene lookup returns CDR1 LNHDA and CDR2 SQIVND (reference sequence). For the CDR3, the DNA is TGTGCCAGTAGTATGTCTGGCGGGGGTACTTCGAACACCGGGGAGCTGTTTTTT. Its translation is CASSMSGGGTSNTGELFF.

This chain joins TRBV18 and TRBJ2-2; perhaps TRBD1 as D (6 bases). This CDR3 is built from 17 residues. In germline, CDR1 is KGHSH, CDR2 LQKENI. V was clipped by 6 bases and J by 0 bases, with 17 bases between them. This chain's CDR3 is CASSNGQPPSNTGELFF. As DNA, the CDR3 is TGTGCCAGCTCGAATGGACAGCCCCCATCGAACACCGGGGAGCTGTTTTTT. Full variable domain (rest looked up from reference TRBV18 and TRBJ2-2): NAGVMQNPRHLVRRRGQEARLRCSPMKGHSHVYWYRQLPEEGLKFMVYLQKENIIDESGMPKERFSAEFPKEGPSILRIQQVVRGDSAAYFCASSNGQPPSNTGELFFGEGSRLTVL.

V usage is TRBV15 and J usage is TRBJ1-1; no definite D call. The V gene's germline CDR1 is LNHNV and CDR2 YYDKDF (reference sequence). The CDR3 totals 13 residues. Trimming removed 6 bases at V and 1 base at J, with 9 bases between. The CDR3 spells CATRPDGNTEAFF. CDR3 coding DNA: TGTGCCACCAGGCCAGACGGGAACACTGAAGCTTTCTTT. Combining the CDR3 with reference TRBV15 and TRBJ1-1 gives the whole variable domain DAMVIQNPRYQVTQFGKPVTLSCSQTLNHNVMYWYQQKSSQAPKLLFHYYDKDFNNEADTPDNFQSRRPNTSFCFLDIRSPGLGDTAMYLCATRPDGNTEAFFGQGTRLTVV.

The rearrangement joins TRBV6-1 to TRBJ2-5; 8 bases fit TRBD1. This CDR3 spans 15 amino acids. The J segment lost 5 bases and the V segment lost 4 bases, leaving 9 bases of the junction unmatched. Germline-derived CDR1 and CDR2 are MNHNS and SASEGT. CDR3 nucleotide sequence: TGTGCCAGCAGTGGTAGGCAGGGGGCGGCGGAGACCCAGTACTTC. Its protein product is CASSGRQGAAETQYF.